This record looks at one TCR beta chain sequence and its context. Germline V gene lookup returns CDR1 MGHRA and CDR2 YSYEKL. This CDR3 comprises 13 residues. The ends were cut back, 1 base at V and 6 bases at J, with 6 bases in the middle. Libraries were prepared by immunoSEQ multiplex PCR; TCRdb keeps only in-frame clonotypes and omits some of them. The sample has 74,000 or so clones, around nine tenths seen once. This specimen belongs to a study of technical replicates of blood from four donors. Input material: T cells isolated from PBMCs. The chain recombines TRBV4-1 with TRBJ2-2, with D uncertain. The TCR was taken from a human donor in good health. CDR3 amino acids: CASSQGPAGELFF. DNA of the CDR3: TGCGCCAGCAGCCAAGGGCCTGCCGGGGAGCTGTTTTTT.